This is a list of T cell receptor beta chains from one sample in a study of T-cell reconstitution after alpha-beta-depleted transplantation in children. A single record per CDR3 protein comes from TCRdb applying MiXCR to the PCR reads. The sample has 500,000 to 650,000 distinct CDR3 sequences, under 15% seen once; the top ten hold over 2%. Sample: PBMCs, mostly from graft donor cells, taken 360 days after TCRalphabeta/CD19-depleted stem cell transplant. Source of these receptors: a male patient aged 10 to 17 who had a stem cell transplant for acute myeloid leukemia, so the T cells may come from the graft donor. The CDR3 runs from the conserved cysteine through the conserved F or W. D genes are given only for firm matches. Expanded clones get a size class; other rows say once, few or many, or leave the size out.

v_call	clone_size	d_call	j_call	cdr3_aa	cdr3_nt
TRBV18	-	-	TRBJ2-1	CANHEGGGSYNEQFF	TGTGCCAACCATGAGGGGGGAGGCTCCTACAATGAGCAGTTCTTC
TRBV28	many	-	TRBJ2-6	CASSLLLTSGANVLTF	TGTGCCAGCAGTTTACTCCTAACGTCTGGAGCCAACGTCCTGACTTTC
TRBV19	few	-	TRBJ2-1	CASRRLGNEQFF	TGTGCCAGTAGACGACTAGGGAATGAGCAGTTCTTC
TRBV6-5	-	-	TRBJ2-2	CASSYDLGGDLTGELFF	TGTGCCAGCAGTTACGATTTAGGTGGAGATCTCACCGGGGAGCTGTTTTTT
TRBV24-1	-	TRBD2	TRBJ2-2	CATENPGGSRTGELFF	TGTGCCACCGAGAATCCGGGGGGGAGTCGGACCGGGGAGCTGTTTTTT
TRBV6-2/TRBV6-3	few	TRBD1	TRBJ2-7	CASSPLRTGGFYEQYF	TGTGCCAGCAGTCCCCTGCGGACAGGGGGTTTCTACGAGCAGTACTTC
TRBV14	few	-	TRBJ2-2	CASSQSPSAHTGELFF	TGTGCCAGCAGCCAATCTCCCTCTGCGCACACCGGGGAGCTGTTTTTT
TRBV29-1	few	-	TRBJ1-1	CSVNMNTEAFF	TGCAGCGTTAACATGAACACTGAAGCTTTCTTT
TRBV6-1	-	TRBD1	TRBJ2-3	CASSPGTAPGADTQYF	TGTGCCAGCAGTCCCGGGACAGCTCCAGGGGCAGATACGCAGTATTTT
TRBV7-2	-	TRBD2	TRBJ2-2	CASSLGLAGGHTGELFF	TGTGCCAGCAGCTTAGGGCTAGCGGGAGGACACACCGGGGAGCTGTTTTTT
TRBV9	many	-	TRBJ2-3	CASSLRRDSGTDTQYF	TGTGCCAGCAGCCTTAGGAGGGACTCAGGCACAGATACGCAGTATTTT
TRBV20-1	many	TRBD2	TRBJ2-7	CSAWVGASGTYEQYF	TGCAGTGCTTGGGTTGGGGCTAGCGGAACCTACGAGCAGTACTTC
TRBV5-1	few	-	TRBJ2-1	CASSLVGARFSYNEQFF	TGCGCCAGCAGCTTGGTGGGAGCGAGGTTCTCCTACAATGAGCAGTTCTTC
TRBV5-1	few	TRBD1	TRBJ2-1	CASSWAGTAYNEQFF	TGCGCCAGCAGCTGGGCCGGGACAGCCTACAATGAGCAGTTCTTC
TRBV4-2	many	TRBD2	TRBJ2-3	CASSQALAGEETDTQYF	TGTGCCAGCAGCCAGGCCCTCGCGGGAGAGGAGACAGATACGCAGTATTTT
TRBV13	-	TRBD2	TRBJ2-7	CASSLVLAGVSEQYF	TGTGCCAGCAGCTTAGTCCTAGCGGGAGTTTCCGAGCAGTACTTC
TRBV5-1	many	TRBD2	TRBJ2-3	CASSLLSSGRSDTQYF	TGCGCCAGCAGCTTGTTATCTAGCGGGAGATCAGATACGCAGTATTTT
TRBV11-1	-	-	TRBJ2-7	CASSAVGELQYF	TGTGCCAGCAGCGCAGTGGGGGAGCTGCAGTACTTC
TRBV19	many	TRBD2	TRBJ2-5	CASSTREAQETQYF	TGTGCCAGTAGTACCCGGGAGGCTCAAGAGACCCAGTACTTC
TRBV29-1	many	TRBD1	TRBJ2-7	CSVEPDRVGEQYF	TGCAGCGTTGAGCCTGACAGGGTGGGAGAGCAGTACTTC
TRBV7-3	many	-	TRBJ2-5	CASSLKAGQGQETQYF	TGTGCCAGCAGCTTAAAGGCGGGGCAGGGCCAAGAGACCCAGTACTTC
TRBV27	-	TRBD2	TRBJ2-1	CASSFAGGSVNEQFF	TGTGCCAGCAGTTTTGCTGGCGGGAGCGTTAATGAGCAGTTCTTC
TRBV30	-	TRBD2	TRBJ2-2	CAWRRGLAGLPGELFF	TGTGCCTGGAGGAGGGGACTAGCGGGACTACCAGGGGAGCTGTTTTTT
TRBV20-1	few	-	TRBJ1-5	CSANRFGQPQHF	TGCAGTGCTAATAGGTTCGGTCAGCCCCAGCATTTT
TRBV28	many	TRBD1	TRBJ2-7	CASRLNRGEQYF	TGTGCCAGCAGATTAAACAGGGGCGAGCAGTACTTC
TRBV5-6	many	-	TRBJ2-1	CASSLIGRRVTTRNEQFF	TGTGCCAGCAGCTTAATAGGACGGAGAGTGACTACTCGCAATGAGCAGTTCTTC
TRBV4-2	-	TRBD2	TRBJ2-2	CASSQDEGLAGNTGELFF	TGTGCCAGCAGCCAAGATGAGGGCCTAGCGGGAAACACCGGGGAGCTGTTTTTT
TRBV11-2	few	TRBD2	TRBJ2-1	CASVRLAGTNEQFF	TGTGCCAGCGTTCGACTAGCGGGAACCAATGAGCAGTTCTTC
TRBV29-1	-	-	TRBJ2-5	CSVDRGAQETQYF	TGCAGCGTTGACCGGGGGGCCCAAGAGACCCAGTACTTC
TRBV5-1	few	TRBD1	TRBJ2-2	CASNRGPGELFF	TGCGCCAGCAACAGGGGTCCCGGGGAGCTGTTTTTT
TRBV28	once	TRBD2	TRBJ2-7	CASSFLNRLAGTYEQYF	TGTGCCAGCAGTTTCCTAAACAGACTAGCGGGGACCTACGAGCAGTACTTC
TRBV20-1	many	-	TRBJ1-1	CSARGQVWDTEAFF	TGCAGTGCTAGAGGGCAGGTCTGGGACACTGAAGCTTTCTTT
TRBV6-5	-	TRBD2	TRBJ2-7	CASSYRLAGEYEQYF	TGTGCCAGCAGTTACAGACTAGCGGGAGAGTACGAGCAGTACTTC
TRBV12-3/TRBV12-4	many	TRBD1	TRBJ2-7	CASSQSTGSEQYF	TGTGCCAGCAGCCAATCGACAGGGTCCGAGCAGTACTTC
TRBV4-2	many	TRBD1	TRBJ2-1	CASSQVGQGDNEQFF	TGTGCCAGCAGCCAAGTGGGACAGGGGGACAATGAGCAGTTCTTC
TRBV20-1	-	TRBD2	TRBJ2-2	CSAIAGGSTGELFF	TGCAGTGCTATAGCGGGAGGGAGCACCGGGGAGCTGTTTTTT
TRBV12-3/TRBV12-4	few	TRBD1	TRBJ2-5	CASSSGTGALTSF	TGTGCCAGCAGTTCCGGGACAGGGGCTTTAACCTCCTTC
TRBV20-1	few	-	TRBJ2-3	CSARATRGGISTDTQYF	TGCAGTGCTAGAGCCACCCGCGGCGGGATAAGCACAGATACGCAGTATTTT
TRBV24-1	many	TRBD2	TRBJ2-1	CATSDPGLADYNEQFF	TGTGCCACCAGTGATCCTGGACTAGCGGACTACAATGAGCAGTTCTTC
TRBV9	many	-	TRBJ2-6	CASSVGRLGLSGANVLTF	TGTGCCAGCAGCGTAGGAAGACTAGGCCTCTCTGGGGCCAACGTCCTGACTTTC
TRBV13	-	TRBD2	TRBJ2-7	CASSSLAGEQYF	TGTGCCAGCAGCTCCTTAGCGGGCGAGCAGTACTTC
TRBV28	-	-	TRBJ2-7	CASSLSIGLRAGSYEQYF	TGTGCCAGCAGTTTATCAATTGGGTTGCGGGCAGGCTCCTACGAGCAGTACTTC
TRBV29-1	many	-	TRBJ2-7	CSVWSMGYEQYF	TGCAGCGTTTGGTCCATGGGCTACGAGCAGTACTTC
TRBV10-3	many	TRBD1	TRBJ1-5	CAISEGTAPSNQPQHF	TGTGCCATCAGTGAGGGGACAGCTCCTAGCAATCAGCCCCAGCATTTT
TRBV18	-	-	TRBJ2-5	CASSPGAPQETQYF	TGTGCCAGCTCACCAGGGGCCCCCCAAGAGACCCAGTACTTC
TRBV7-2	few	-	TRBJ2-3	CASSLVALSAASTDTQYF	TGTGCCAGCAGCTTAGTCGCCCTCTCTGCGGCGAGCACAGATACGCAGTATTTT
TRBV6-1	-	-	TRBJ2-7	CASKGGPPYEQYF	TGTGCCAGCAAGGGGGGGCCGCCCTACGAGCAGTACTTC
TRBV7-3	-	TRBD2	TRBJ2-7	CASSPGTSGRMEQYF	TGTGCCAGCAGCCCCGGGACTAGCGGGCGTATGGAGCAGTACTTC
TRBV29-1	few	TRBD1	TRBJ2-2	CSVEEGQGQLGELFF	TGCAGCGTTGAAGAGGGACAGGGGCAGTTAGGGGAGCTGTTTTTT
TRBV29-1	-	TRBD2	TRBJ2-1	CSAGLGGFNNEQFF	TGCAGCGCAGGTTTGGGGGGGTTCAACAATGAGCAGTTCTTC
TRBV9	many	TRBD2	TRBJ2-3	CASSSSGRIFSDTQYF	TGTGCCAGCAGCTCTAGCGGGAGGATATTCTCAGATACGCAGTATTTT
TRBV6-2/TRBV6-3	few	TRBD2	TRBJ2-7	CASSPRLAGAHEQYF	TGTGCCAGCAGCCCGCGACTAGCGGGAGCCCACGAGCAGTACTTC
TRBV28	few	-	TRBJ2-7	CASSTNILAFEQYF	TGTGCCAGCAGTACCAATATTTTAGCCTTCGAGCAGTACTTC
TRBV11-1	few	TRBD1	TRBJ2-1	CASSMDRGRHNEQFF	TGTGCCAGCAGCATGGACAGGGGAAGACACAATGAGCAGTTCTTC